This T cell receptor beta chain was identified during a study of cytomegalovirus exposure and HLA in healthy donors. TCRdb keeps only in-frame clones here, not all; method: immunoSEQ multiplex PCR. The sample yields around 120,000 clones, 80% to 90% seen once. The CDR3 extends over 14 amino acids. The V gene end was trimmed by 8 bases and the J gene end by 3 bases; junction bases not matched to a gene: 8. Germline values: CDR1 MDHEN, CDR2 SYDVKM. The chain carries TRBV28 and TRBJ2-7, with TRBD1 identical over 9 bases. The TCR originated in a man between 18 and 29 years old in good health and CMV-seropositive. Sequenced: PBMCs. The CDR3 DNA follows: TGTGCCAGCCGGGGACAGGGATACAGCTACGAGCAGTACTTC. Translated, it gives CASRGQGYSYEQYF.